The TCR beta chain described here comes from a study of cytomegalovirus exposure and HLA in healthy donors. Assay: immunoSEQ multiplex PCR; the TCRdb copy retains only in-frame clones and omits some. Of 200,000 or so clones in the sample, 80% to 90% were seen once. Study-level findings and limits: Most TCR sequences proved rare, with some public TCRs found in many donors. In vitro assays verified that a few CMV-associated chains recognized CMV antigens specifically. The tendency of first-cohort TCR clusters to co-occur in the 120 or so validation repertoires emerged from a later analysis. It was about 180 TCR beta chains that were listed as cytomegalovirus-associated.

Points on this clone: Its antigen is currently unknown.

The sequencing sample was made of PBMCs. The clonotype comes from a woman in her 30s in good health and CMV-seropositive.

The CDR3 DNA sequence: TGCAGCGTTGGGGGTTCCCTAGCGGGAAGGTACGAGCAGTACTTC. Its protein product is CSVGGSLAGRYEQYF. The V call is TRBV29-1, the J call TRBJ2-7; 9 nucleotides align to TRBD2. There are 15 residues in the CDR3. Per the germline V gene, CDR1 is SQVTM and CDR2 is ANQGSEA. The V gene end was trimmed by 4 bases and the J gene end by 4 bases; junction bases not matched to a gene: 11.